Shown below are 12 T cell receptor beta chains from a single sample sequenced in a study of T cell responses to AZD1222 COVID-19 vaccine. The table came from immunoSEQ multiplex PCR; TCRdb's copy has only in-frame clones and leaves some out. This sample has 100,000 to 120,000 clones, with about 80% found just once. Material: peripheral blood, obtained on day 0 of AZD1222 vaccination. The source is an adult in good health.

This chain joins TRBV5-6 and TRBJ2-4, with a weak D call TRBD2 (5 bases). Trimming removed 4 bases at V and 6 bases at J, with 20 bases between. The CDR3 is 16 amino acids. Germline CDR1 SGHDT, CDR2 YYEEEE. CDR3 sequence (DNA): TGTGCCAGCAGCCCGAGGAGGTCCCTAGAGAGAAACATTCAGTACTTC. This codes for CASSPRRSLERNIQYF.

Written as DNA, the CDR3 is TGTGCCAGCGGCAGGGGCGGTAATTCACCCCTCCACTTT. This translates into CASGRGGNSPLHF. The V call is TRBV6-6, the J call TRBJ1-6; tentatively, D is TRBD1 (6 bases). The germline CDR1 and CDR2 sequences are MNHNY and SVGAGI (reference sequence). There are 13 residues in the CDR3. V was shortened by 8 bases and J by 6 bases, with 11 bases between the two germline ends.

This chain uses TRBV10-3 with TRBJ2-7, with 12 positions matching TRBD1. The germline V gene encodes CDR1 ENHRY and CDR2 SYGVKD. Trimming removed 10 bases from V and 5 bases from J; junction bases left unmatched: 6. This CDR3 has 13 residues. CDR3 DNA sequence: TGTGCCACCGGGGACAGGGGGCAGGACGAGCAGTACTTC. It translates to CATGDRGQDEQYF.

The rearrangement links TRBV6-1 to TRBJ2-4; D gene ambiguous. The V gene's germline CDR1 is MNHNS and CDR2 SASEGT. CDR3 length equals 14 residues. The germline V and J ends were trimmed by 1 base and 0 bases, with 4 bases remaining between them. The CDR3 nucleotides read TGTGCCAGCAGTGAAGGTACAGCCAAAAACATTCAGTACTTC. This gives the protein CASSEGTAKNIQYF.

The CDR3 DNA is TGTGCCAGCAGCCAAGGTATCTACGGGGAGCTGTTTTTT. Protein: CASSQGIYGELFF. V and J are TRBV14 and TRBJ2-2; D gene ambiguous. Trimming pared 1 base from V and 7 bases from J, leaving 7 bases between. This CDR3 is built from 13 residues. CDR1 and CDR2 (germline): SGHDN, FVKESK.

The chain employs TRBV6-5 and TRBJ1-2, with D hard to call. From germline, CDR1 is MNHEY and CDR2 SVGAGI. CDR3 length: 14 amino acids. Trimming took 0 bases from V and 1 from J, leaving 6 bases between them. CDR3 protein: CASSYSPRNYGYTF. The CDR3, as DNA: TGTGCCAGCAGTTACTCGCCACGTAACTATGGCTACACCTTC.

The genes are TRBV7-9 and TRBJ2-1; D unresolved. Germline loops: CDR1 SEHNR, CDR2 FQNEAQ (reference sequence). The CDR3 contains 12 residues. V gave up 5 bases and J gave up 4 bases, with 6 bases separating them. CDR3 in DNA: TGTGCCAGCAGCCTGGATTACAATGAGCAGTTCTTC. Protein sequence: CASSLDYNEQFF.

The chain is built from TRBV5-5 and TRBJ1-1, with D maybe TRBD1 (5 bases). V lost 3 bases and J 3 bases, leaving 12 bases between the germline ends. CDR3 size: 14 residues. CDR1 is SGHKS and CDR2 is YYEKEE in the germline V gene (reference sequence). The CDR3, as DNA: TGTGCCAGCAGCTGGGGGGTTAAGGACACTGAAGCTTTCTTT. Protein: CASSWGVKDTEAFF.

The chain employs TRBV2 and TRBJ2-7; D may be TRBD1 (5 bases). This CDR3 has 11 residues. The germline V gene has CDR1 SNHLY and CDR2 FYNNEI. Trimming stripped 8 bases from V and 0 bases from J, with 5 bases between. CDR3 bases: TGTGCCAGCGGACACTCCTACGAGCAGTACTTC. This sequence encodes CASGHSYEQYF.

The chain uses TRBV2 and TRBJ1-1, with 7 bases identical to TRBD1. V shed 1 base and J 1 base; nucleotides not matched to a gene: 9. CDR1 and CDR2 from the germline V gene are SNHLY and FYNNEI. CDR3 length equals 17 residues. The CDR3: CASSEGSRGKENTEAFF. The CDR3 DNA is TGTGCCAGCAGTGAAGGTTCCAGGGGGAAGGAGAACACTGAAGCTTTCTTT.

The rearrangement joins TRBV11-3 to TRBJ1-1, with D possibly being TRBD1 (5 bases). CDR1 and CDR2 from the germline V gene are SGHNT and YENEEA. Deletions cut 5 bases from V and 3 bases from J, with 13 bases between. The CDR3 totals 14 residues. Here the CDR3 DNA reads TGTGCCAGCAGCGTGGGGGGGGAGGACACTGAAGCTTTCTTT. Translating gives CASSVGGEDTEAFF. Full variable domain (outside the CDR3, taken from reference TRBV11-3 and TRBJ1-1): EAGVVQSPRYKIIEKKQPVAFWCNPISGHNTLYWYLQNLGQGPELLIRYENEEAVDDSQLPKDRFSAERLKGVDSTLKIQPAELGDSAVYLCASSVGGEDTEAFFGQGTRLTVV.

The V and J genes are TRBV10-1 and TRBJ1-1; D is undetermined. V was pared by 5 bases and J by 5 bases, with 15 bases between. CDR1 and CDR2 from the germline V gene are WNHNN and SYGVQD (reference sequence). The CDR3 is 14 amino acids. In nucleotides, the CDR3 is TGCGCCAGCAGTCTGACAAGAGAACGGACTGAAGCTTTCTTT. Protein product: CASSLTRERTEAFF.